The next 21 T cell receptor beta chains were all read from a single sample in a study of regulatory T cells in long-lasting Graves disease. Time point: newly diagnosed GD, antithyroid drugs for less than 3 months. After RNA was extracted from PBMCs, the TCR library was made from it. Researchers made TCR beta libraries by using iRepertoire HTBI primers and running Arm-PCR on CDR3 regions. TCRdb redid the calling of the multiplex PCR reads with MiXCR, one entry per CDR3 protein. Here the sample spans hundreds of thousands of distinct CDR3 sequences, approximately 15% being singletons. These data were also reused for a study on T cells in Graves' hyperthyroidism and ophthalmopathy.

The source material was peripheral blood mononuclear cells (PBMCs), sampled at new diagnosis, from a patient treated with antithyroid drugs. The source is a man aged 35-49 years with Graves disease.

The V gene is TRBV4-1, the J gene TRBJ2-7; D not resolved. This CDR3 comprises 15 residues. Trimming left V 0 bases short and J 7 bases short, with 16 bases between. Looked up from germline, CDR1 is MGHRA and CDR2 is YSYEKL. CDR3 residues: CASSQDWVSRLEQYF. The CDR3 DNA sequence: TGCGCCAGCAGCCAAGATTGGGTCAGCCGTCTAGAGCAGTACTTC.

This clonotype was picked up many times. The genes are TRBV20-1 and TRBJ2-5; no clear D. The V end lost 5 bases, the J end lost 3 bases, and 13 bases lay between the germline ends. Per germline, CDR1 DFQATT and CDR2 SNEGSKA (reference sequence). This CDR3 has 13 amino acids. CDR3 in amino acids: CSAPQILEETQYF. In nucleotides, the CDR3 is TGCAGTGCTCCTCAGATCCTCGAAGAGACCCAGTACTTC.

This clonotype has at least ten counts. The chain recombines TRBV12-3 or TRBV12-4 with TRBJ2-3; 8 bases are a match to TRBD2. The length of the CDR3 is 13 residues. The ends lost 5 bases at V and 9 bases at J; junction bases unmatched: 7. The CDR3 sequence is CASSLRGGLTQYF. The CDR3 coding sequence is TGTGCCAGCAGTCTCCGGGGGGGCTTAACGCAGTATTTT.

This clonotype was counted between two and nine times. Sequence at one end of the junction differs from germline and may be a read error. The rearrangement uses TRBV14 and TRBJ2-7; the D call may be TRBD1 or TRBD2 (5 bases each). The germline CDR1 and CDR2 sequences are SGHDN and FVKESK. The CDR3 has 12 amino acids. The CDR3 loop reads CASSQDFGTKRF. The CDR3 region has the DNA TGTGCCAGCAGCCAGGACTTCGGGACCAAACGCTTC.

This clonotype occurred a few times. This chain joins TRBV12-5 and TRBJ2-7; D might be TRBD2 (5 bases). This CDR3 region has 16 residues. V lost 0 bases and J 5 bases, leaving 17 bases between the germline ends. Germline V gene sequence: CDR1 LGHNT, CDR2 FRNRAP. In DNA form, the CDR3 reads TGTGCTAGTGGTTTGGTAGTGGACTCCCGGGGAGACGAGCAGTACTTC. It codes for CASGLVVDSRGDEQYF.

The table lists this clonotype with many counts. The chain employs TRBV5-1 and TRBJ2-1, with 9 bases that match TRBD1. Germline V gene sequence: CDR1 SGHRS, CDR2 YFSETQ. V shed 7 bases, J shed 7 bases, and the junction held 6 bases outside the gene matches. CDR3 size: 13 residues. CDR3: CASRRQGGNEQFF. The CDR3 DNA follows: TGCGCCAGCCGCAGACAGGGGGGGAATGAGCAGTTCTTC.

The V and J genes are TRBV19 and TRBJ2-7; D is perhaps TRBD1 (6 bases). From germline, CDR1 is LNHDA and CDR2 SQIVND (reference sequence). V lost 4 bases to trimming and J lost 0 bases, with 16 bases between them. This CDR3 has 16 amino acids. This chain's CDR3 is CASSTLRGRGSYEQYF. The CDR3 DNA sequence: TGTGCCAGTAGTACGCTCAGGGGAAGAGGCTCCTACGAGCAGTACTTC.

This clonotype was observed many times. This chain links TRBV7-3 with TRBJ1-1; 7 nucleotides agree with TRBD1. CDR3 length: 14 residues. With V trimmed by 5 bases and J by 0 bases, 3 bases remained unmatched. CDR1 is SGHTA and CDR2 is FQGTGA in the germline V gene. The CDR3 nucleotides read TGTGCCAGCAGCCCAGGACAGGTGAACACTGAAGCTTTCTTT. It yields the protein CASSPGQVNTEAFF.

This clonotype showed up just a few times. The DNA for the CDR3 is TGTGCCATTCAATCAGGGGTTCCCGGGGAGCTGTTTTTT. Protein product: CAIQSGVPGELFF. V usage is TRBV10-3 and J usage is TRBJ2-2, with D possibly being TRBD1 (6 bases). The CDR3 sequence is 13 residues long. Germline V gives CDR1 ENHRY, CDR2 SYGVKD. With 9 bases removed from V and 6 bases from J, the gap between germline ends came to 14 bases.

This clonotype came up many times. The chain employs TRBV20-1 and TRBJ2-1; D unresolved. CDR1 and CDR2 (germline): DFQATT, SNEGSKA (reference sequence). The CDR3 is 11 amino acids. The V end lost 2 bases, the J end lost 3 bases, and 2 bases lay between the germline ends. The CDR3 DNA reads TGCAGTGCTAGATACTACAATGAGCAGTTCTTC. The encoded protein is CSARYYNEQFF.

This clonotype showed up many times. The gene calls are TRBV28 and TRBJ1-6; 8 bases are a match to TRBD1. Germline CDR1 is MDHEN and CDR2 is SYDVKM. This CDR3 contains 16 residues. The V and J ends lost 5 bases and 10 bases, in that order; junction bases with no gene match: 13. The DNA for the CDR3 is TGTGCCAGCAGTGTCGGACAGGGATTGTGGGGCTCACCCCTCCACTTT. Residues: CASSVGQGLWGSPLHF.

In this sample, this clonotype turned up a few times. Written as DNA, the CDR3 is TGTGCCAGCAGTTACTGGGACAGGGTTAGTGGTGGGGCCAACGTCCTGACTTTC. This codes for CASSYWDRVSGGANVLTF. This chain links TRBV6-2 or TRBV6-3 with TRBJ2-6, with TRBD1 identical over 9 bases. After removal of 1 base from V and 3 bases from J, the junction contained 7 bases not matched to a gene. Germline V gene data show CDR1 as MNHEY and CDR2 as SVGEGT. The CDR3 consists of 18 residues.

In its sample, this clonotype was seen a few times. Here the CDR3 reads CASSVGSGNSPLHF. The CDR3, as DNA: TGTGCCAGCAGCGTAGGCTCGGGCAATTCACCCCTCCACTTT. This sequence joins TRBV9 and TRBJ1-6; D is unresolved. Germline V lookup: CDR1 SGDLS, CDR2 YYNGEE. This CDR3 comprises 14 residues. V was shortened by 0 bases and J by 7 bases, with 8 bases between the two germline ends.

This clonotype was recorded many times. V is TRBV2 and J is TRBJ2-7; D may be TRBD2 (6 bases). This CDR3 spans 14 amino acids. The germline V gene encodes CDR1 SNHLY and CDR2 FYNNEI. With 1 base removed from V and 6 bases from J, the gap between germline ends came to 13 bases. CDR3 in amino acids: CASSEDGGLREQYF. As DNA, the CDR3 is TGTGCCAGCAGTGAAGATGGAGGGCTTCGCGAGCAGTACTTC.

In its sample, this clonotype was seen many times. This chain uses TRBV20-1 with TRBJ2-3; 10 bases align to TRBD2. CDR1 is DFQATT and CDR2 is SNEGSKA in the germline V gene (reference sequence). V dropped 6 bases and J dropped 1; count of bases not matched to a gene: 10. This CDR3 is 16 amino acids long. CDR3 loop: CSASPLAGVGTDTQYF. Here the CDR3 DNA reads TGCAGTGCCAGCCCCCTAGCGGGGGTGGGCACAGATACGCAGTATTTT.

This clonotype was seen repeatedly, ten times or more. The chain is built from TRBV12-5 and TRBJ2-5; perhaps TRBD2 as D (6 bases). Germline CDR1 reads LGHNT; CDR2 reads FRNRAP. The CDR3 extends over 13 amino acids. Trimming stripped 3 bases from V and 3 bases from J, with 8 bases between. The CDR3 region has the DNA TGTGCTAGTGGTTTCCCGGGGGAAGAGACCCAGTACTTC. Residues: CASGFPGEETQYF.

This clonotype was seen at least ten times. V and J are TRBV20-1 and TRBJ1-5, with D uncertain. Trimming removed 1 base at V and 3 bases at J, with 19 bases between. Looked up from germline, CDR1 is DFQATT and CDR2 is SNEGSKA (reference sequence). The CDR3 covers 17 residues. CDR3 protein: CSARVEGTRTFNQPQHF. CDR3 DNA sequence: TGCAGTGCTAGAGTTGAAGGAACAAGGACCTTCAATCAGCCCCAGCATTTT.

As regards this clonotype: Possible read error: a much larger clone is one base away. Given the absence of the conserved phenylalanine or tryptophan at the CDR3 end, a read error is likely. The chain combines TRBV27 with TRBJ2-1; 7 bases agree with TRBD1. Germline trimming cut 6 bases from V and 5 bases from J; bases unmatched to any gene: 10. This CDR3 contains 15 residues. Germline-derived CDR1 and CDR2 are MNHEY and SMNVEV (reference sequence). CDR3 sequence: CASSPASGGDNEQFL. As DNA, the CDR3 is TGTGCCAGCAGCCCCGCGTCAGGGGGTGACAATGAGCAGTTCCTC.

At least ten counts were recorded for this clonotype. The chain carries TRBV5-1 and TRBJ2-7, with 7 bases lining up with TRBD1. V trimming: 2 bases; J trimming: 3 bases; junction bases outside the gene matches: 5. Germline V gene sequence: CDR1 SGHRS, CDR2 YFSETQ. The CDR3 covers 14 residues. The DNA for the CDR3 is TGCGCCAGCAGCTTCACAGGGGCGGGCTACGAGCAGTACTTC. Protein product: CASSFTGAGYEQYF.

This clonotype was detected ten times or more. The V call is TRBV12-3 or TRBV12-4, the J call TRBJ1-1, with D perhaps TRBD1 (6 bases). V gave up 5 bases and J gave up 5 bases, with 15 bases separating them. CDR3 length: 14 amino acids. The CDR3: CASSRTPGVTEAFF. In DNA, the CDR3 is TGTGCCAGCAGTCGAACCCCAGGGGTTACTGAAGCTTTCTTT.

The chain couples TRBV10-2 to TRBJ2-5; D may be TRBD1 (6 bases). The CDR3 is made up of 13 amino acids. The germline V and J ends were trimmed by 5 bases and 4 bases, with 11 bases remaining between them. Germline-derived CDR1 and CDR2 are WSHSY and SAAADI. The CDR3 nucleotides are TGCGCCAGCAGTCGGACAGAGGGAGAGACCCAGTACTTC. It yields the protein CASSRTEGETQYF.